The rows below give T cell receptor beta chains drawn from one sample of a study of T cells in Graves' hyperthyroidism and ophthalmopathy. TCRdb reprocessed the multiplex PCR reads via MiXCR and lists one record per CDR3 protein. The data show approximately 620,000 distinct CDR3 sequences, with about 15% seen just once and roughly 5.5% held by the top ten. Source material: blood. These receptors all come from a woman aged 30 to 39 with Graves' hyperthyroidism that later progressed to Graves' ophthalmopathy. Each CDR3 is given with its conserved first and last residue.

J: TRBJ1-2; V: TRBV28; CDR3: CASSLGGLQGGYGYTF
J: TRBJ2-2; V: TRBV7-9; CDR3: CASSPSGMNTGELFF
J: TRBJ1-6; V: TRBV19; CDR3: CASSIEVRAGASPLHF
J: TRBJ2-3; V: TRBV3-1; CDR3: CASSQVGGGTDTQCF
J: TRBJ2-7; V: TRBV19; CDR3: CASRTGRGSYEQYF
J: TRBJ2-4; V: TRBV6-1; CDR3: CASSYLDRGSTLAKNIQYF
J: TRBJ1-6; V: TRBV28; CDR3: CASSLLGQGDSPLHF
J: TRBJ1-1; V: TRBV19; CDR3: CATTGVREAFF
J: TRBJ2-5; V: TRBV28; CDR3: CASANRDRGETQYF
J: TRBJ2-1; V: TRBV12-3/TRBV12-4; CDR3: CASSQGTSSNEQFF
J: TRBJ2-5; V: TRBV9; CDR3: CASSVAGTGGETQYF
J: TRBJ2-1; V: TRBV6-4; CDR3: CASSDSLVDGVNEQFF
J: TRBJ2-2; V: TRBV3-1; CDR3: CASSRSQRGELFF
J: TRBJ2-3; V: TRBV7-9; CDR3: CASSSRDRHTDTQYF
J: TRBJ1-5; V: TRBV2; CDR3: CASSEAIASYQPQHF